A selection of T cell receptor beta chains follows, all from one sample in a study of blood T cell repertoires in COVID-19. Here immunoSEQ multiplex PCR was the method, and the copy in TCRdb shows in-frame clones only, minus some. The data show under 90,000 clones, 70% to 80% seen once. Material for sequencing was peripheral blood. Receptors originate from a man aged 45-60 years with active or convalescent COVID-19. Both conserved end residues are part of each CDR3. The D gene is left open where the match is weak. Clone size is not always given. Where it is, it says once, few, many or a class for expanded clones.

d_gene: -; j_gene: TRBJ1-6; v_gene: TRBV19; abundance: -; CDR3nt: TGTGCCAGTAGTATCGGACACGAGATCGCCCCCCTCCACTTT; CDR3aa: CASSIGHEIAPLHF
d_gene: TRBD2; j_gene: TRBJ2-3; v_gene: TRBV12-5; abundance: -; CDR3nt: TGTGCTAGTGGTTTGGTACAGGCGGGGGCAGATACGCAGTATTTT; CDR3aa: CASGLVQAGADTQYF
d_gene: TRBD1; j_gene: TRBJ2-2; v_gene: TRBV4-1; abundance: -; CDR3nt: TGCGCCAGCAGCCAAGCGGCGGGACAGGGGTTCACCGGGGAGCTGTTTTTT; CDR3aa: CASSQAAGQGFTGELFF
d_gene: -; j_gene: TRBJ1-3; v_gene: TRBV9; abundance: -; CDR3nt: TGTGCCAGCAGCGTAGATAGCTCTGGAAACACCATATATTTT; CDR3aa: CASSVDSSGNTIYF
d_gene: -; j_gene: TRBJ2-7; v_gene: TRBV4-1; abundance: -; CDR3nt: TGCGCCAGCAGCCAAACTCTAGCGAAGGTCTCCTACGAGCAGTACTTC; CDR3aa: CASSQTLAKVSYEQYF
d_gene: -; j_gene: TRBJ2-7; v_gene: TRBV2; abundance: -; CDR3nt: TGTGCCAGCAGTAGACAGGCCGCACACGAGCAGTACTTC; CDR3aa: CASSRQAAHEQYF
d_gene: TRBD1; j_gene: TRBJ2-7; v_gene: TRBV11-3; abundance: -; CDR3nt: TGTGCCAGCAGCTTGACAGGGGACGAGCAGTACTTC; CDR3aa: CASSLTGDEQYF
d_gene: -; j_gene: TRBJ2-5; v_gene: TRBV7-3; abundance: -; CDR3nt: TGTGCCAGCAGCGAGGGGGCTAGCGAATGGGAGACCCAGTACTTC; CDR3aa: CASSEGASEWETQYF
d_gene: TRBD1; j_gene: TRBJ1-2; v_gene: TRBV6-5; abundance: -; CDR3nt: TGTGCCAGCAGTTACTCCAGGACAGGGGGCGGCTATGGCTACACCTTC; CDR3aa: CASSYSRTGGGYGYTF
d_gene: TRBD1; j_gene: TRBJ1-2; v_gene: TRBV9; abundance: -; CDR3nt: TGTGCCAGCAGCGGGGGACAGGGCAGAGACTATGGCTACACCTTC; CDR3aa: CASSGGQGRDYGYTF
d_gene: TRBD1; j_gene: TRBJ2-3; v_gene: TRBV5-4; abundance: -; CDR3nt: TGTGCCAGCAGCCCCAGACAGGGAACGGATACGCAGTATTTT; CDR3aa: CASSPRQGTDTQYF
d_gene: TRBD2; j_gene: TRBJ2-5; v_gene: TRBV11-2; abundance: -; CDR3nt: TGTGCCAGCAGCTCGGACATCGCGGGGGGGGGCGTAGAGACCCAGTACTTC; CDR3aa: CASSSDIAGGGVETQYF
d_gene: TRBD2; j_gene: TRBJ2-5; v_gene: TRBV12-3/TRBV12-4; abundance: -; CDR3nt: TGTGCCAGCAGCATAGAGCGGGGAGAGACCCAGTACTTC; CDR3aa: CASSIERGETQYF
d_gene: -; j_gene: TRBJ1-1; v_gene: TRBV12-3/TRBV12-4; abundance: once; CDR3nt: TGTGCCAGCAGTTCAGAACTACAGGGAAGGGCTTTCTTT; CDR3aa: CASSSELQGRAFF
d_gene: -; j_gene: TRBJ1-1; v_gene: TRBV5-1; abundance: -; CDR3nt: TGCGCCAGCAGCTTGGGTCTCACTGAAGCTTTCTTT; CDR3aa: CASSLGLTEAFF
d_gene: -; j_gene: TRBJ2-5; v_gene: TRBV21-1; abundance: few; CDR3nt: TGTGCCAGCAGCCCTGCTGGGGGGCAAGAGACCCAGTACTTC; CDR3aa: CASSPAGGQETQYF
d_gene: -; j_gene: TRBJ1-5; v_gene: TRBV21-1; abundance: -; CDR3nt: TGTGCCAGCAAGACAGGGCGTCGCAATCAGCCCCAGCATTTT; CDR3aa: CASKTGRRNQPQHF
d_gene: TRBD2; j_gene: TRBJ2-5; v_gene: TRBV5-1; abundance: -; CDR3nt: TGCGCCAGCAGCTCCGGGGGGGCGGGAGAGACCCAGTACTTC; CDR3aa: CASSSGGAGETQYF
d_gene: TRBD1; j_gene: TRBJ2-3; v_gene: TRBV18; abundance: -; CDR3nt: TGTGCCAGCTCACCAACAGGGGGCATAACAGATACGCAGTATTTT; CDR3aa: CASSPTGGITDTQYF
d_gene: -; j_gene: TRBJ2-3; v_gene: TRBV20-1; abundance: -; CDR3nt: TGCAGTGCTAGTAAAGCGGGCTCAGATACGCAGTATTTT; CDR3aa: CSASKAGSDTQYF
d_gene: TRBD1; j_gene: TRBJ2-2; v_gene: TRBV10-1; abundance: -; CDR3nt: TGCGCCAGCCTGGAGACAGGGGTACACCCGGACTACACCGGGGAGCTGTTTTTT; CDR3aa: CASLETGVHPDYTGELFF
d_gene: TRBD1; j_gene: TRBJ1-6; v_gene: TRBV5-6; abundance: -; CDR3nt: TGTGCCAGCAGCTTGGTCCGGGACAGTCATTCCCTCCACTTT; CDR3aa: CASSLVRDSHSLHF
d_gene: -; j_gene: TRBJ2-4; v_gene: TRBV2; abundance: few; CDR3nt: TGTGCCAGCAGTGAAACTGTAGCCGCGGCCAAAAACATTCAGTACTTC; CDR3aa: CASSETVAAAKNIQYF
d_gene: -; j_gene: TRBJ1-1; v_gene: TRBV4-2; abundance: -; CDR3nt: TGTGCCAGCAGCCACGGGGGCACTGAAGCTTTCTTT; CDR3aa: CASSHGGTEAFF
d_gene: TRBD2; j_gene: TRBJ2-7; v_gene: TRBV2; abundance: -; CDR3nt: TGTGCCAGTTCGATTCGAGGGGGACTAGCGGGGTTCGAGCAGTACTTC; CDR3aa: CASSIRGGLAGFEQYF
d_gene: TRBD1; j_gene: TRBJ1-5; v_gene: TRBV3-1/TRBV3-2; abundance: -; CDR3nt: TGTGCCAGCAGCCTTGGGCAGGGGGGACAGCCCCAGCATTTT; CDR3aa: CASSLGQGGQPQHF
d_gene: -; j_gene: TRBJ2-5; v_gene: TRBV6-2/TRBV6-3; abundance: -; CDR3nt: TGTGCCAGCAGCGACACAGGGTACAAGACCCAGTACTTC; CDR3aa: CASSDTGYKTQYF
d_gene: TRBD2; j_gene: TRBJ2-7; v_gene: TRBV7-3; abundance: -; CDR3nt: TGTGCCAGCAGCTTAAATTACGGGGGGGAGCAGTACTTC; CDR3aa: CASSLNYGGEQYF
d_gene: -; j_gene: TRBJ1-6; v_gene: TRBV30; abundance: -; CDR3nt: TGTGCCTGGAGTGGGACAGTCTATAATTCACCCCTCCACTTT; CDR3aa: CAWSGTVYNSPLHF
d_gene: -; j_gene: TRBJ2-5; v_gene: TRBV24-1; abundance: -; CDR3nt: TGTGCCACCCGGACTGGGGAGACCCAGTACTTC; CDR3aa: CATRTGETQYF
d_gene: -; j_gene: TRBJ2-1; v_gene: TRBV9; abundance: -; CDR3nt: TGTGCCAGCAGCAGGGACTTCAACAATGAGCAGTTCTTC; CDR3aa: CASSRDFNNEQFF
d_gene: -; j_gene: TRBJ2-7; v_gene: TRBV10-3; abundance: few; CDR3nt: TGTGCCATCAGTGAAGCGGGACAGGCCAAGTACTTC; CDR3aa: CAISEAGQAKYF
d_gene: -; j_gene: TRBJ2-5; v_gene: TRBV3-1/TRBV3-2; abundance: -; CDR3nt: TGTGCCAGCAGCCAAGATGCCCGGGGAGAGACCCAGTACTTC; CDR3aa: CASSQDARGETQYF
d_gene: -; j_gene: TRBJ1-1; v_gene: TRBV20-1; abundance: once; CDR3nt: TGCAGTGCTAGTATCCCCTCGGAGACTGAAGCTTTCTTT; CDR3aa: CSASIPSETEAFF
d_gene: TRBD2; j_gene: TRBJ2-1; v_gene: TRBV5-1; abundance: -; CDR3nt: TGCGCCAGCAGCGCTCTAGCGGGGGGGCATAATGAGCAGTTCTTC; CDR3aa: CASSALAGGHNEQFF
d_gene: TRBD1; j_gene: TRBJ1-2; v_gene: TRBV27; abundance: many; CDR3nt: TGTGCCAGCAGCCGTACAGGGGGCCCAGGCTATGGCTACACCTTC; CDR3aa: CASSRTGGPGYGYTF
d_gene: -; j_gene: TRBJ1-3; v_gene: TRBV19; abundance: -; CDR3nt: TGTGCCAGTGTTGACAATTCGGCTGGAAACACCATATATTTT; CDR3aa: CASVDNSAGNTIYF
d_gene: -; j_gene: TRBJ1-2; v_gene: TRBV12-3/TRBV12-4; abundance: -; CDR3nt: TGTGCCAGCAGTGACAGCCGGTGGGGCTACACCTTC; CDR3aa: CASSDSRWGYTF
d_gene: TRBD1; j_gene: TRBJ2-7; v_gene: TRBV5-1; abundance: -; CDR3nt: TGCGCCAGCAGCGAAGGGACAGGAAGTGGACACGAGCAGTACTTC; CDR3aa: CASSEGTGSGHEQYF
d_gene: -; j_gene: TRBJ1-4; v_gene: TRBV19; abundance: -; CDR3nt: TGTGCCAGTAGTCGGGCGGGCGGAGGTTTTGAAAAACTGTTTTTT; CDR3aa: CASSRAGGGFEKLFF
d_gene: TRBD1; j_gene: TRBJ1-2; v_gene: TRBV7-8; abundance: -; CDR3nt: TGTGCCAGCAGCGAAGAGGACAGGGACTATGGCTACACCTTC; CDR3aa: CASSEEDRDYGYTF
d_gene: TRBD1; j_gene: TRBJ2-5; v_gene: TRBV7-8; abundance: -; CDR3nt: TGTGCCAGCGTACAGGGACAGCTTAGCTGGGTCCAAGAGACCCAGTACTTC; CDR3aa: CASVQGQLSWVQETQYF
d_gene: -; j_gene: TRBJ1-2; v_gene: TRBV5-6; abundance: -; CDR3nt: TGTGCCAGCAGCCTTGGTACTCCGGGTTTACATGGCTACACCTTC; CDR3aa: CASSLGTPGLHGYTF
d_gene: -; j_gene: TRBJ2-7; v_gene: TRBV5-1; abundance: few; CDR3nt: TGCGCCAGCAGAAATACAGGGAGCTCCTACGAGCAGTACTTC; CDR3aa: CASRNTGSSYEQYF
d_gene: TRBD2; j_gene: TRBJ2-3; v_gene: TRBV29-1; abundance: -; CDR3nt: TGCAGCGTTGACCCCCCGGGAGCGGGGGCAGATACGCAGTATTTT; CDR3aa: CSVDPPGAGADTQYF
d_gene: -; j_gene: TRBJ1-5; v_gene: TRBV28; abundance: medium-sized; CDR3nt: TGTGCCCACCAACAGGGAGTAAAGCAGCCCCAGCATTTT; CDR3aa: CAHQQGVKQPQHF
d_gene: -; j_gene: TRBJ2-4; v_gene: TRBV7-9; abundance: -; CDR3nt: TGTGCCAGCAGCTTAGTATCACAGACCAAAAACATTCAGTACTTC; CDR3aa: CASSLVSQTKNIQYF